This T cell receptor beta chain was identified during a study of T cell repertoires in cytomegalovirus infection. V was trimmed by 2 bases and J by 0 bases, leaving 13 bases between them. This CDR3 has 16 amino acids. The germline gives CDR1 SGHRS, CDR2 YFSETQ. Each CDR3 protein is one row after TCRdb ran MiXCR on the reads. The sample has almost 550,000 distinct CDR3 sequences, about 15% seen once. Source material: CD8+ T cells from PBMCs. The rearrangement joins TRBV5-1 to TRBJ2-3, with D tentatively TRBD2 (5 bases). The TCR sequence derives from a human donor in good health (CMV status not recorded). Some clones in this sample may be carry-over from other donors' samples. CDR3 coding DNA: TGCGCCAGCAGCTTACGGCTAGCAACTAGCACAGATACGCAGTATTTT. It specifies CASSLRLATSTDTQYF.